These T cell receptor beta chains were read from a single sample in a study of T cell changes during pregnancy in multiple sclerosis. Libraries were prepared by immunoSEQ multiplex PCR; TCRdb keeps only in-frame clonotypes and omits some of them. The sample has around 70,000 clones, 80% to 95% seen once. The material sequenced was CD4+ T cells from peripheral blood mononuclear cells, taken after pregnancy. These receptors were taken from a female donor with multiple sclerosis, enrolled in a pregnancy study. Each CDR3 is given with its conserved first and last residue. The order of the fields is V gene, J gene, D gene, clone size, CDR3 DNA, CDR3 protein. D genes are given only for firm matches. Where a row states a size, it is once, few, many or the class of an expanded clone; other rows omit it.

TRBV19	TRBJ2-1	-	-	TGTGCCAGTAGTATACAAGGGGGTGAGCAGTTCTTC	CASSIQGGEQFF
TRBV10-3	TRBJ2-3	-	-	TGTGCCATCAGAGAGGGCGATACGCAGTATTTT	CAIREGDTQYF
TRBV28	TRBJ2-2	TRBD1	-	TGTGCCAGCAGTTTATTTAGGGGGCGCGGCACCGGGGAGCTGTTTTTT	CASSLFRGRGTGELFF
TRBV7-2	TRBJ1-3	TRBD1	-	TGTGCCAGCAGCGTCGGGACAGCTGGAAACACCATATATTTT	CASSVGTAGNTIYF
TRBV25-1	TRBJ1-4	-	once	TGTGCCAGCACAGTAGGGCGGGGTGCAACTAATGAAAAACTGTTTTTT	CASTVGRGATNEKLFF
TRBV18	TRBJ2-5	-	-	TGTGCCAGCTCATCGTCTACGACCGGGACAACTCAAGAGACCCAGTACTTC	CASSSSTTGTTQETQYF
TRBV2	TRBJ2-2	TRBD1	-	TGTGCCAGCAGGCAGGACAGGGGATATATCGGGGAGCTGTTTTTT	CASRQDRGYIGELFF
TRBV7-3	TRBJ2-2	-	-	TGTGCCAGCAGCCCTCCTCCTGGGGAGCTGTTTTTT	CASSPPPGELFF
TRBV27	TRBJ1-6	TRBD1	-	TGTGCCAGCAGTCCGCGACAGGGGTTCAATTCACCCCTCCACTTT	CASSPRQGFNSPLHF
TRBV7-9	TRBJ1-2	-	few	TGTGCCAGCAGCTCGAAGACAGAAACCTTTTATGGCTACACCTTC	CASSSKTETFYGYTF
TRBV6-5	TRBJ1-2	TRBD1	-	TGTGCCAGCAGTTACTTCAGGGGGTCCGGCGGCTACACCTTC	CASSYFRGSGGYTF
TRBV6-6	TRBJ1-1	TRBD1	-	TGTGCCAGCAAACTCACTCCAGGGGGGAACACTGAAGCTTTCTTT	CASKLTPGGNTEAFF
TRBV6-6	TRBJ1-5	TRBD1	-	TGTGCCAGCAGTTACTCGGGGCAGGGGGCTCAGCCCCAGCATTTT	CASSYSGQGAQPQHF
TRBV18	TRBJ2-6	-	-	TGTGCCAGCTCACCCCCGTCCTCTGGGGCCAACGTCCTGACTTTC	CASSPPSSGANVLTF
TRBV5-1	TRBJ2-7	-	-	TGCGCCAGCAGCTTGGTGGGTCAGGTAGAGGAGCAGTACTTC	CASSLVGQVEEQYF
TRBV6-6	TRBJ1-5	-	-	TGTGCCAGCAGTTACTCGGCAGGGGCACAGCCCCAGCATTTT	CASSYSAGAQPQHF
TRBV30	TRBJ1-1	-	-	TGTGCCTGGAGAGGAGACAGTGCTGAAGCTTTCTTT	CAWRGDSAEAFF
TRBV7-2	TRBJ1-1	TRBD1	-	TGTGCCAGCAGCGTTAGGGACAGGGTAGGAGCTTTCTTT	CASSVRDRVGAFF
TRBV2	TRBJ2-1	-	-	TGTGCCAGCAGGGCTGTCGACTCGGGCAATGAGCAGTTCTTC	CASRAVDSGNEQFF
TRBV6-1	TRBJ2-3	TRBD1	few	TGTGCCAGCAGTGTACGACAGGGGGTCACAGATACGCAGTATTTT	CASSVRQGVTDTQYF
TRBV2	TRBJ1-1	-	-	TGTGCCACCCGGGACTTCATCCGCGGGACTGAAGCTTTCTTT	CATRDFIRGTEAFF
TRBV2	TRBJ1-1	TRBD1	-	TGTGCCAGCAGATATGACAGGGGAGGCACTGAAGCTTTCTTT	CASRYDRGGTEAFF
TRBV5-1	TRBJ1-6	TRBD1	-	TGCGCCAGCAGGTCTACAGGGGGGTCACCCCTCCACTTT	CASRSTGGSPLHF
TRBV11-2	TRBJ2-7	TRBD2	-	TGTGCCAGCAGACTAGCGGGCTCCTACGAGCAGTACTTC	CASRLAGSYEQYF
TRBV2	TRBJ2-1	TRBD1	-	TGTGCCAGCACCACAGGGGGCTATTACAATGAGCAGTTCTTC	CASTTGGYYNEQFF
TRBV7-8	TRBJ2-7	-	-	TGTGCCAGCAGCGAACTGACCTACGAGCAGTACTTC	CASSELTYEQYF
TRBV7-2	TRBJ2-7	-	-	TGTGCCAGCAGCTTAGAGGGGAGGGGGTTGGACGAGCAGTACTTC	CASSLEGRGLDEQYF
TRBV9	TRBJ2-1	TRBD2	-	TGTGCCAGCAGCGTTAGCGGGGGGGCTTCCTACAATGAGCAGTTCTTC	CASSVSGGASYNEQFF
TRBV28	TRBJ1-5	TRBD1	-	TGTGCCAGCAGCGTTCAGGGGGCATTCAATCAGCCCCAGCATTTT	CASSVQGAFNQPQHF
TRBV6-6	TRBJ2-5	-	-	TGTGCCAGCAGTACCTCCTTAGCGGAAGAGACCCAGTACTTC	CASSTSLAEETQYF
TRBV7-8	TRBJ2-5	TRBD1	-	TGTGCCAGCAGCCAGACAGGGGATTCGGAGACCCAGTACTTC	CASSQTGDSETQYF
TRBV5-1	TRBJ2-5	TRBD2	-	TGCGCCAGCAGCCCCTTTTTCGGGAGGGCACAAGAGACCCAGTACTTC	CASSPFFGRAQETQYF
TRBV19	TRBJ1-2	-	-	TGTGCCAGTAGTATAGACGTTCACAGCACCTATGGCTACACCTTC	CASSIDVHSTYGYTF
TRBV4-1	TRBJ2-1	-	-	TGCGCCAGCAGCCAAGAACTGGGGGGCTCCTACAATGAGCAGTTCTTC	CASSQELGGSYNEQFF
TRBV5-1	TRBJ2-1	TRBD1	few	TGCGCCAGCAGCTTCACCGGGACAGGGGAAAGGCGCCAGTTCTTC	CASSFTGTGERRQFF
TRBV7-9	TRBJ2-7	-	-	TGTGCCAGCAGCTCACTCCGCTACGAGCAGTACTTC	CASSSLRYEQYF
TRBV7-8	TRBJ1-1	TRBD1	-	TGTGCCAGCAGCCAGGGACAGGTGAACACTGAAGCTTTCTTT	CASSQGQVNTEAFF
TRBV2	TRBJ2-7	-	-	TGTGCCAGCAGAGACAGCGCCCGCTACGAGCAGTACTTC	CASRDSARYEQYF
TRBV30	TRBJ2-7	-	-	TGTGCCTGGACAGGGGGGAGAGGCTACGAGCAGTACTTC	CAWTGGRGYEQYF
TRBV14	TRBJ2-1	TRBD1	-	TGTGCCAGCAGCGATTACAGGGGTAGAGGGCAGTTCTTC	CASSDYRGRGQFF
TRBV9	TRBJ2-7	TRBD1	once	TGTGCCAGCAGCGTAGCGACAGGGGGGGACTACGAGCAGTACTTC	CASSVATGGDYEQYF
TRBV7-7	TRBJ2-5	-	-	TGTGCCAGCATCCCCGGTACTTCGGGTGGGACCCAGTACTTC	CASIPGTSGGTQYF
TRBV9	TRBJ2-1	-	-	TGTGCCAGCAGCGTAGACCTTAGCTCCTACAATGAGCAGTTCTTC	CASSVDLSSYNEQFF
TRBV12-5	TRBJ1-1	-	-	TGTGCTAGTGGTTTGGTACCCTCTAACAGGGTGGTCACTGAAGCTTTCTTT	CASGLVPSNRVVTEAFF
TRBV28	TRBJ1-2	-	once	TGTGCCAGCAGTCCGGCAGGGTTGGTGGGGTCCGGCTACACCTTC	CASSPAGLVGSGYTF
TRBV5-1	TRBJ2-1	TRBD2	-	TGCGCCAGCAGCCGAGAACCGGGACTAGCGGGGGGAAATGAGCAGTTCTTC	CASSREPGLAGGNEQFF
TRBV7-6	TRBJ2-5	TRBD1	-	TGTGCCAGCAGCTCACAACCGGGACAGCCGGAGACCCAGTACTTC	CASSSQPGQPETQYF
TRBV10-1	TRBJ2-1	TRBD2	-	TGCGCCAGCAGTTCCGGGACTAGCGGGAGCAATGAGCAGTTCTTC	CASSSGTSGSNEQFF
TRBV6-1	TRBJ2-7	-	-	TGTGCCAGCAGTGAAGCGCTTCCTAGCGCGAACCTCTACGAGCAGTACTTC	CASSEALPSANLYEQYF
TRBV30	TRBJ2-1	-	-	TGTGCCTGGAGTCGGGTGTACAATGAGCAGTTCTTC	CAWSRVYNEQFF
TRBV5-4	TRBJ1-3	TRBD1	-	TGTGCCAGCAGCACCGGCGTCGGGACAGGAGGGAACACCATATATTTT	CASSTGVGTGGNTIYF
TRBV6-1	TRBJ1-1	-	-	TGTGCCAGCAGCGCCCCCCGCCGAGGGAACACTGAAGCTTTCTTT	CASSAPRRGNTEAFF
TRBV18	TRBJ1-2	TRBD1	-	TGTGCCAGCTCCGAGGGACAGCACTATGGCTACACCTTC	CASSEGQHYGYTF